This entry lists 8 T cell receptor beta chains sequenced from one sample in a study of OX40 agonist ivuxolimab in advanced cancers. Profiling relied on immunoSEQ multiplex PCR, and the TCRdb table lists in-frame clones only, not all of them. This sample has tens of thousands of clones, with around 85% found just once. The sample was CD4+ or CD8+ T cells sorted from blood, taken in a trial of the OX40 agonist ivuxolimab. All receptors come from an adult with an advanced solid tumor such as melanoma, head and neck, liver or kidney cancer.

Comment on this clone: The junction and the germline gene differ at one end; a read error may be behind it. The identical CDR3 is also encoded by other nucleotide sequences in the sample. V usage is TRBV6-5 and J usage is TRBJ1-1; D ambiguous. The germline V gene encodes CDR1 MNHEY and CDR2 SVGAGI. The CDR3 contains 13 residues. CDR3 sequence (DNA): TGTGCCAGCAGTTACTCGATCCTCGCTGAAGCCTTCTTT. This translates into CASSYSILAEAFF.

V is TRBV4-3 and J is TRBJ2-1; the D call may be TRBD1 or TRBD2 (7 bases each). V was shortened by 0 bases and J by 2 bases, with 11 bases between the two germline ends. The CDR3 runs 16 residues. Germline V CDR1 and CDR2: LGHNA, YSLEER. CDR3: CASSQDRGRAYNEQFF. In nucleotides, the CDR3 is TGCGCCAGCAGCCAAGACAGGGGGAGGGCCTACAATGAGCAGTTCTTC.

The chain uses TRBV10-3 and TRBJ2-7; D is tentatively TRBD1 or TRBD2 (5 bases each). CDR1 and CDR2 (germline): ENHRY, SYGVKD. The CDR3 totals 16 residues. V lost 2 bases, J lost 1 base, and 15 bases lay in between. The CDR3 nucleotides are TGTGCCATCAGTGAGACCACCGGGACCGTATCCTACGAGCAGTACTTC. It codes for CAISETTGTVSYEQYF.

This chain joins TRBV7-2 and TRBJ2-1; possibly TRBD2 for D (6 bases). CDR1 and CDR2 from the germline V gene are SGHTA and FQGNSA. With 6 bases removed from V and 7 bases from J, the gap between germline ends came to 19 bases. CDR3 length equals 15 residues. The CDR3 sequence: CASSKNAGRWNEQFF. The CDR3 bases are TGTGCCAGCAGTAAAAACGCCGGGAGATGGAATGAGCAGTTCTTC.

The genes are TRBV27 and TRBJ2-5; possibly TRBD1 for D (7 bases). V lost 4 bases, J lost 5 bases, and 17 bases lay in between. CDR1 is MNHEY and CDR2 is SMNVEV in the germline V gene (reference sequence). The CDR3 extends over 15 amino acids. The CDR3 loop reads CASSSGQGGRETQYF. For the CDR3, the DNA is TGTGCCAGCAGTTCGGGGCAGGGGGGTAGGGAGACCCAGTACTTC.

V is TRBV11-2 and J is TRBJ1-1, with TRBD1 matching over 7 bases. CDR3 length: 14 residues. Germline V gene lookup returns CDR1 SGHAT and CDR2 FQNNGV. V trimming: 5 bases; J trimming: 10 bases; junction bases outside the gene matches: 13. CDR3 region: CASSPTQGGTVAFF. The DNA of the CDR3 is TGTGCCAGCAGCCCCACCCAGGGGGGGACGGTAGCTTTCTTT.

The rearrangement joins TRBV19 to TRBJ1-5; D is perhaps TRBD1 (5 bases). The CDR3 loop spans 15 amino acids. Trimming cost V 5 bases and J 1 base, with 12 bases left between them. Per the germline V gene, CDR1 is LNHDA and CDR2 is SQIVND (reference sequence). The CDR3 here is CASSVGGGSNQPQHF. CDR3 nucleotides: TGTGCCAGTAGTGTCGGGGGGGGAAGCAATCAGCCCCAGCATTTT.

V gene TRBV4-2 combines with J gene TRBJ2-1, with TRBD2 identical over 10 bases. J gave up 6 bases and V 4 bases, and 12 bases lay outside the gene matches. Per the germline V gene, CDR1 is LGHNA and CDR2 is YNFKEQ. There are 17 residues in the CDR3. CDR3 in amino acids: CASSLHAAGGPVNEQFF. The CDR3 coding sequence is TGTGCCAGCAGCCTCCATGCAGCGGGGGGGCCGGTCAATGAGCAGTTCTTC.